This T cell receptor (beta chain) was found in a study of T cells in Graves' hyperthyroidism and ophthalmopathy. A note on this clonotype: Its cognate antigen is unknown.

Researchers amplified the TCR beta CDR3 regions from RNA transcripts. Using the HTBI primer set, a first-round RT-PCR was run on the TCR CDR3. TCRdb called the multiplex PCR reads again in MiXCR, with one record for every CDR3 protein. This table holds around 760,000 distinct CDR3 sequences, 35% found once. Study-wide points: Blood also showed most of the thyroid clonotypes that were expanded above 0.001.

Clinical symptoms, serum thyroxine, TRAb, thyroid ultrasound and orbital computed tomography established diagnosis. This receptor was obtained from a woman in her forties with Graves' hyperthyroidism. Specimen: blood.

The CDR3 DNA follows: TGTGCCAGCAGCGAAGGGACAGGGGGTGGTTGTTGTAGCGCAGATACGCAGTATTTT. It yields the protein CASSEGTGGGCCSADTQYF. The genes are TRBV6-5 and TRBJ2-3, with 11 bases aligning to TRBD1. The germline V gene has CDR1 MNHEY and CDR2 SVGAGI. Trimming removed 6 bases from V and 4 bases from J; junction bases left unmatched: 18. This CDR3 has 19 residues.